What follows is one TCR beta chain and its context. Its antigen is undetermined. The primer mix had 60 Vbeta and 13 Jbeta primers. Produced via immunoSEQ multiplex PCR; TCRdb's table is partial and in-frame only. The sample table includes tens of thousands of clones. This sample is drawn from a study of cytomegalovirus exposure and HLA in healthy donors. Whole-study findings and limits: Investigators reported 150 to 200 TCR beta chains as tied to cytomegalovirus. Researchers reportedly found TCR beta sequences accurately predicted most subjects' HLA-A and HLA-B alleles. In an earlier analysis, about 87% or about 30%: the productive usage of most TCR beta V segments. There was a cluster of highly shared sequence variants that was likely a sequencing artifact.

CDR1 is SGHDT, CDR2 YYEEEE, per germline. The CDR3 runs to 13 residues. V was shortened by 4 bases and J by 5 bases, with 12 bases between the two germline ends. The source is a woman in her twenties or thirties in good health and CMV-seropositive. The chain combines TRBV5-6 with TRBJ2-5; D may be TRBD2 (5 bases). Material for sequencing was PBMCs. The DNA for the CDR3 is TGTGCCAGCAGCCCCATTGGCGGGGAGACCCAGTACTTC. Its protein product is CASSPIGGETQYF.